The 26 T cell receptor beta chains below come from one sample, sequenced in a study of cytomegalovirus exposure and HLA in healthy donors. PCR was performed using 60 Vbeta and 13 Jbeta primers. Data came from immunoSEQ multiplex PCR; TCRdb stores just in-frame clones and leaves some out. The profile shows tens of thousands of clones, around 72% of them singletons. The sequencing sample was made of PBMCs. Receptor source: a man aged 50 to 59 in good health and CMV-seropositive.

The J gene is TRBJ1-3, the V gene TRBV9; 9 bases are shared with TRBD1. The ends lost 3 bases at V and 4 bases at J; junction bases unmatched: 5. This CDR3 is 15 amino acids long. The germline gives CDR1 SGDLS, CDR2 YYNGEE. The CDR3 DNA reads as TGTGCCAGCAGCGCCCCTGGACAGGGGGGAAACACCATATATTTT. The encoded protein is CASSAPGQGGNTIYF.

This chain links TRBV11-2 with TRBJ2-7, with 12 nucleotides matching TRBD2. The trim removed 5 bases at V and 4 bases at J, leaving 6 bases unmatched. The CDR3 has 15 residues. Germline V gene sequence: CDR1 SGHAT, CDR2 FQNNGV. The CDR3 DNA reads as TGTGCCAGCAGCCCGATCCTAGCGGGAGGGTACGAGCAGTACTTC. It translates to CASSPILAGGYEQYF. Filled out from reference TRBV11-2 and TRBJ2-7, the complete variable domain reads EAGVAQSPRYKIIEKRQSVAFWCNPISGHATLYWYQQILGQGPKLLIQFQNNGVVDDSQLPKDRFSAERLKGVDSTLKIQPAKLEDSAVYLCASSPILAGGYEQYFGPGTRLTVT.

The V call is TRBV28, the J call TRBJ1-5; 9 nucleotides agree with TRBD1. The CDR3 contains 16 residues. Looked up from germline, CDR1 is MDHEN and CDR2 is SYDVKM. V lost 6 bases to trimming and J lost 4 bases; unmatched junction nucleotides: 10. The CDR3 spells CASRAGTGLRNQPQHF. The CDR3 DNA follows: TGTGCCAGCAGGGCCGGGACAGGGTTACGGAATCAGCCCCAGCATTTT.

V usage is TRBV9 and J usage is TRBJ2-6, with TRBD1 matching over 8 bases. From germline, CDR1 is SGDLS and CDR2 YYNGEE. V shed 5 bases and J 0 bases; nucleotides not matched to a gene: 7. The CDR3 consists of 17 residues. The CDR3 loop is CASSVDRVSSGANVLTF. CDR3 DNA: TGTGCCAGCAGTGTGGACAGGGTCAGCTCTGGGGCCAACGTCCTGACTTTC.

The J gene is TRBJ2-7, the V gene TRBV4-3, with a tentative D call TRBD1 (6 bases). The length of the CDR3 is 15 residues. Germline V gene sequence: CDR1 LGHNA, CDR2 YSLEER. Trimming pared 2 bases from V and 3 bases from J, leaving 14 bases between. The CDR3 region is CASSQTNRVGYEQYF. The CDR3 region has the DNA TGCGCCAGCAGCCAAACAAACAGGGTTGGCTACGAGCAGTACTTC.

This clone showed up just a few times. The V gene is TRBV29-1, the J gene TRBJ2-3, with 10 bases aligning to TRBD1. The CDR3 is 16 amino acids. V was clipped by 0 bases and J by 4 bases; unmatched bases: 7. The germline V gene encodes CDR1 SQVTM and CDR2 ANQGSEA. DNA of the CDR3: TGCAGCGTTGAAGATCCGGGACAGGGGACCCCAGATACGCAGTATTTT. It codes for CSVEDPGQGTPDTQYF.

The V gene is TRBV13, the J gene TRBJ2-1; possible D gene TRBD2, 5 bases. Deletions cut 2 bases from V and 6 bases from J, with 14 bases between. This CDR3 is built from 15 residues. CDR1 and CDR2 (germline): PRHDT, FYEKMQ (reference sequence). CDR3 DNA sequence: TGTGCCAGCAGCTTACCAACTAGTCGGTTCAATGAGCAGTTCTTC. Translation gives CASSLPTSRFNEQFF.

This clone was counted a few times. The chain carries TRBV7-9 and TRBJ2-3, with D tentatively TRBD1 (6 bases). This CDR3 spans 14 amino acids. Between the trimmed V and J ends, which lost 6 bases and 0 bases, there was a span of 10 bases. Germline CDR1 and CDR2: SEHNR and FQNEAQ (reference sequence). The CDR3 DNA is TGTGCCAGCAGGGAGGACAGCAGCACAGATACGCAGTATTTT. Protein sequence: CASREDSSTDTQYF.

This clone was picked up one time. V is TRBV30 and J is TRBJ2-3, with 9 bases lining up with TRBD2. V was clipped by 0 bases and J by 7 bases; unmatched bases: 5. Per germline, CDR1 GTSNPN and CDR2 SVGIG (reference sequence). This CDR3 comprises 14 residues. This chain's CDR3 is CAWSVVAGDNTQYF. CDR3 DNA: TGTGCCTGGAGTGTAGTAGCGGGAGATAATACGCAGTATTTT.

This clone appeared a few times. The chain links TRBV7-9 to TRBJ2-5; D uncertain. V dropped 1 base and J dropped 5 bases, with 11 bases sitting between them. There are 14 residues in the CDR3. The germline CDR1 and CDR2 sequences are SEHNR and FQNEAQ (reference sequence). This CDR3 is CASSLVGPRETQYF. The CDR3 nucleotides are TGTGCCAGCAGCTTAGTTGGTCCGAGGGAGACCCAGTACTTC.

J is TRBJ1-5 and V is TRBV5-6; maybe TRBD1 (5 bases). CDR3 length: 14 amino acids. Germline V lookup: CDR1 SGHDT, CDR2 YYEEEE. The V end was cut by 6 bases, the J end by 6 bases, with 16 bases between. DNA of the CDR3: TGTGCCAGCACAACCCAGGGATTGAGTCAGCCCCAGCATTTT. Translating it yields CASTTQGLSQPQHF. Combining the CDR3 with reference TRBV5-6 and TRBJ1-5 gives the whole variable domain DAGVTQSPTHLIKTRGQQVTLRCSPKSGHDTVSWYQQALGQGPQFIFQYYEEEERQRGNFPDRFSGHQFPNYSSELNVNALLLGDSALYLCASTTQGLSQPQHFGDGTRLSIL.

The chain recombines TRBV4-3 with TRBJ2-7; TRBD1 matches at 7 bases. This CDR3 contains 16 residues. Trimming cost V 4 bases and J 6 bases; bases outside gene matches: 15. Per the germline V gene, CDR1 is LGHNA and CDR2 is YSLEER. For the CDR3, the DNA is TGCGCCAGCAGCCCTGGGGACAGACTGACTGGGTCCGAGCAGTACTTC. It yields the protein CASSPGDRLTGSEQYF.

The gene calls are TRBV11-2 and TRBJ2-1; TRBD2 might be the D (6 bases). V lost 0 bases, J lost 7 bases, and 13 bases lay in between. CDR1 and CDR2 from the germline V gene are SGHAT and FQNNGV. CDR3 length equals 15 residues. CDR3 protein: CASSLDGRAGNEQFF. DNA for the CDR3: TGTGCCAGCAGCTTAGACGGGCGGGCGGGGAATGAGCAGTTCTTC.

The rearrangement links TRBV10-2 to TRBJ1-1; D unresolved. V was shortened by 6 bases and J by 1 base, with 3 bases between the two germline ends. The CDR3 spans 11 residues. CDR1 WSHSY and CDR2 SAAADI come from the germline V gene. Here the CDR3 DNA reads TGCGCCAGCAGGGCGAACACTGAAGCTTTCTTT. Protein: CASRANTEAFF.

This clone occurred once. This chain links TRBV2 with TRBJ2-7, with D possibly TRBD1 on 6 matching bases. Germline CDR1 reads SNHLY; CDR2 reads FYNNEI. The CDR3 is 13 residues long. V lost 8 bases to trimming and J lost 2 bases, with 13 bases between them. CDR3 residues: CASEQGSAYEQYF. The CDR3 region has the DNA TGTGCCAGCGAACAGGGTAGTGCCTACGAGCAGTACTTC. The full variable domain, in which reference TRBV2 and TRBJ2-7 provide the parts outside the CDR3, is EPEVTQTPSHQVTQMGQEVILRCVPISNHLYFYWYRQILGQKVEFLVSFYNNEISEKSEIFDDQFSVERPDGSNFTLKIRSTKLEDSAMYFCASEQGSAYEQYFGPGTRLTVT.

The chain employs TRBV7-8 and TRBJ1-1, with D possibly matching TRBD1 (5 bases). The CDR3 consists of 17 residues. V lost 1 base and J lost 0, with 15 bases in between. From germline, CDR1 is SGHVS and CDR2 FQNEAQ. The CDR3 sequence is CASSLDLPGLMNTEAFF. The CDR3 DNA sequence: TGTGCCAGCAGCTTAGACCTACCGGGACTCATGAACACTGAAGCTTTCTTT.

The V call is TRBV6-6, the J call TRBJ2-1, with TRBD2 identical over 9 bases. The CDR3 runs 14 residues. The trim removed 11 bases at V and 2 bases at J, leaving 7 bases unmatched. Germline V gene data show CDR1 as MNHNY and CDR2 as SVGAGI (reference sequence). The CDR3 DNA follows: TGTGCCGTACAAGCGGGGGGTACCTACAATGAGCAGTTCTTC. This gives the protein CAVQAGGTYNEQFF.

This clone was seen once. The J gene is TRBJ2-3, the V gene TRBV2; TRBD1 aligns across 10 bases. The CDR3 runs to 13 residues. Germline loops: CDR1 SNHLY, CDR2 FYNNEI. The V segment lost 3 bases and the J segment 8 bases; nucleotides outside the gene matches: 2. For the CDR3, the DNA is TGTGCCAGCAGTGAGGGGACAGGGGCTACGCAGTATTTT. It is translated as CASSEGTGATQYF.

The rearrangement uses TRBV18 and TRBJ1-6; 7 bases align to TRBD1. CDR3 length: 15 residues. Germline V gene lookup returns CDR1 KGHSH and CDR2 LQKENI. With 2 bases clipped from V and 9 bases from J, the junction kept 7 bases outside the gene matches. For the CDR3, the DNA is TGTGCCAGCTCACCAACAGGGGTTAGGGGTTCACCCCTCCACTTT. This sequence encodes CASSPTGVRGSPLHF.

The chain combines TRBV5-5 with TRBJ2-5, with D perhaps TRBD2 (6 bases). V gave up 1 base and J gave up 0 bases, with 10 bases separating them. The germline V gene encodes CDR1 SGHKS and CDR2 YYEKEE (reference sequence). This CDR3 is built from 15 residues. Here the CDR3 DNA reads TGTGCCAGCAGCTTGTCCGGGACTTACCAAGAGACCCAGTACTTC. Its protein is CASSLSGTYQETQYF.

The V call is TRBV6-5, the J call TRBJ2-1; TRBD2 aligns across 7 bases. After removal of 2 bases from V and 4 bases from J, the junction contained 2 bases not matched to a gene. Germline-derived CDR1 and CDR2 are MNHEY and SVGAGI. CDR3 length equals 14 residues. The chain's CDR3 is CASSYLADYNEQFF. The CDR3 coding sequence is TGTGCCAGCAGTTACCTAGCGGATTACAATGAGCAGTTCTTC.

The chain is built from TRBV19 and TRBJ2-7, with D perhaps TRBD1 (5 bases). The V gene's germline CDR1 is LNHDA and CDR2 SQIVND (reference sequence). V dropped 3 bases and J dropped 6 bases, with 24 bases sitting between them. This CDR3 spans 17 amino acids. CDR3 in amino acids: CASSISRWQGQRSEQYF. The CDR3 region has the DNA TGTGCCAGTAGTATTTCTCGCTGGCAGGGCCAAAGGAGCGAGCAGTACTTC.

The genes are TRBV19 and TRBJ2-7, with 7 positions matching TRBD2. This CDR3 region has 14 residues. V was pared by 6 bases and J by 2 bases, with 7 bases of the junction left unmatched. The germline gives CDR1 LNHDA, CDR2 SQIVND (reference sequence). This chain's CDR3 is CASRQRDLPYEQYF. In DNA, the CDR3 is TGTGCCAGTAGGCAGCGGGACCTCCCCTACGAGCAGTACTTC.

This clone has just a few counts. The rearrangement joins TRBV30 to TRBJ2-7, with a weak D call TRBD2 (6 bases). The CDR3 spans 13 residues. Looked up from germline, CDR1 is GTSNPN and CDR2 is SVGIG (reference sequence). V was trimmed by 3 bases and J by 3 bases, leaving 12 bases between them. In nucleotides, the CDR3 is TGTGCCTGGAGGAACACGGGACTCTACGAGCAGTACTTC. Its translation is CAWRNTGLYEQYF.

The sample holds a few counts of this clone. A single base separates this from a much larger clone, so it may be a read error. This rearrangement joins TRBV9 to TRBJ1-2; TRBD1 is a possible D gene (5 bases). The CDR3 has 14 amino acids. Per germline, CDR1 SGDLS and CDR2 YYNGEE. V dropped 5 bases and J dropped 8 bases, with 19 bases sitting between them. CDR3 sequence (DNA): TGTGCCAGCAGTTACTCGAACTCAGGGCCCGGCTACACCTTC. Amino acids: CASSYSNSGPGYTF.

The genes are TRBV28 and TRBJ1-4, with a tentative D call TRBD1 (5 bases). There are 13 residues in the CDR3. Germline V gene sequence: CDR1 MDHEN, CDR2 SYDVKM. Trimming removed 1 base from V and 11 bases from J, with 11 bases in between. CDR3 amino acids: CASSLYQGRKLFF. For the CDR3, the DNA is TGTGCCAGCAGTTTATATCAGGGTCGGAAACTGTTTTTT.